This paragraph reports one TCR beta chain. As processed by the authors: Reference gene primers were amplified, and this amplification served to estimate nucleated cell counts. The data were produced by immunoSEQ multiplex PCR, yet TCRdb's version contains in-frame clones alone and is incomplete. From that table come the V and J calls and clone size; the DNA was used to work out D and trimming. The table has about 360,000 clones, around 87% seen once. This sample is drawn from a study of blood T cell repertoires in COVID-19. For the study at large: PBMCs, B-cell-depleted T cells, or T cells were the source of the cDNA or gDNA that made up the material.

Unmatched junction bases numbered 13, after V lost 4 bases and J lost 5 bases. The germline V gene has CDR1 MNHEY and CDR2 SVGAGI. This CDR3 contains 16 residues. The TCR comes from a human donor in a cohort sampled during active COVID-19. The sequenced material came from peripheral blood. This chain connects TRBV6-5 to TRBJ2-5; 7 bases align to TRBD1. The CDR3 sequence: CASSSPPRDREETQYF. The CDR3 DNA follows: TGTGCCAGCAGTTCCCCCCCCCGGGACAGAGAGGAGACCCAGTACTTC.